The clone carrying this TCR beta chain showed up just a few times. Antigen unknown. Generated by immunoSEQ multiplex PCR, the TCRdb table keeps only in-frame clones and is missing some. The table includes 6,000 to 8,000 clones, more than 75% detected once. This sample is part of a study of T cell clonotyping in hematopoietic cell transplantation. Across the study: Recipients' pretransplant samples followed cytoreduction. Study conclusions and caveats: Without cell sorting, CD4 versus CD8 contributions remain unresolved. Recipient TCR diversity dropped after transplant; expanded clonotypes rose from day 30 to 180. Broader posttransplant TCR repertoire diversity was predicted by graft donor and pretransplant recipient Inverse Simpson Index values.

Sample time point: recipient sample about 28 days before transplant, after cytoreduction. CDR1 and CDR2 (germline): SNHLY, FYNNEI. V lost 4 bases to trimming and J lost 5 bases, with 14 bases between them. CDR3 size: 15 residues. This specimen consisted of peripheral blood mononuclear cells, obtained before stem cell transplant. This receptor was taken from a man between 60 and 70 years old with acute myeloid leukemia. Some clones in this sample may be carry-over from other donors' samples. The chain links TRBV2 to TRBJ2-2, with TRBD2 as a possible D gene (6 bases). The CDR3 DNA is TGTGCCAGCAGTGGGGTGGGAGGTAGTACCGGGGAGCTGTTTTTT. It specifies CASSGVGGSTGELFF. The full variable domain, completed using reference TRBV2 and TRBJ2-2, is EPEVTQTPSHQVTQMGQEVILRCVPISNHLYFYWYRQILGQKVEFLVSFYNNEISEKSEIFDDQFSVERPDGSNFTLKIRSTKLEDSAMYFCASSGVGGSTGELFFGEGSRLTVL.